Listed below are T cell receptor beta chains from one sample, sequenced in a study of blood T cell repertoires in COVID-19. Using immunoSEQ multiplex PCR, the repertoire was profiled, and TCRdb retains in-frame clones only, with some absent. This sample carries hundreds of thousands of clones, 65% to 90% of them seen once, and the ten largest clones take 3.8%. Sequenced material: PBMCs or T cells enriched from blood (not recorded which). Receptors were obtained from a woman between 40 and 55 years old with acute COVID-19. Each CDR3 is given without its conserved first and last residue. Fields, in order: J gene, V gene, CDR3 protein.

TRBJ1-2 | TRBV13 | ASSSGTVPNYGYT
TRBJ2-3 | TRBV18 | ASSPQADTQY
TRBJ2-1 | TRBV4-2 | ASSQDFREQF
TRBJ2-3 | TRBV11-2 | ASSFVLLAGGVADTQY
TRBJ2-1 | TRBV30 | AWEVAGVNNEQF
TRBJ2-7 | TRBV10-3 | AITTGQPYEQY
TRBJ2-7 | TRBV9 | ASSPSASGPYEQY
TRBJ2-7 | TRBV7-2 | ASSPTLGQGGNEQY
TRBJ2-5 | TRBV5-1 | ASRETLEDQETQY
TRBJ2-3 | TRBV2 | ASSEAQLAGVADTQY
TRBJ2-4 | TRBV5-4 | ASSLSTGGPLAKNIQY
TRBJ2-1 | TRBV7-9 | ASSLGMGREGRNEQF
TRBJ2-7 | TRBV12-3/TRBV12-4 | ASSSLRTEGY
TRBJ1-1 | TRBV30 | AWTPLGGYRAEAF
TRBJ2-5 | TRBV7-9 | ASTFGTTQETQY
TRBJ1-2 | TRBV5-5 | ASSVERTSAGYT
TRBJ1-1 | TRBV28 | ASGNFEAF
TRBJ1-1 | TRBV6-4 | ASRREDSGGNEAF
TRBJ1-1 | TRBV16 | ASRSGGNTEAF
TRBJ2-3 | TRBV28 | ASSLGGSGTDTQY
TRBJ1-1 | TRBV28 | ASSPRETGYTEAF
TRBJ2-1 | TRBV18 | ASSPWRQDPTSKNEQF
TRBJ2-1 | TRBV19 | ASSMMKLGANEQF
TRBJ2-1 | TRBV7-3 | ASSLAPNNEQF
TRBJ2-5 | TRBV10-3 | AISVGQAGETQY
TRBJ2-7 | TRBV25-1 | ASRGTSGSYEQY
TRBJ2-1 | TRBV5-1 | ASSLEASVRYNEQF
TRBJ2-7 | TRBV27 | ASSFTSSYEQY
TRBJ2-3 | TRBV5-1 | ASSLALAGDPDTQY
TRBJ1-5 | TRBV2 | ASSELAVNQPQH
TRBJ1-3 | TRBV4-1 | ASSPGQGRTGNTIY
TRBJ1-6 | TRBV12-3/TRBV12-4 | ASRDRNSPLH
TRBJ1-5 | TRBV4-3 | ASSPGLGQPQH
TRBJ2-1 | TRBV3-1/TRBV3-2 | ASSRGTSGKDEQF
TRBJ2-5 | TRBV7-9 | ASSLPTPNRQETQY
TRBJ2-1 | TRBV5-1 | ASSFGLAGWSSYNEQF
TRBJ2-5 | TRBV10-2 | ASRAGGAFQETQY
TRBJ1-1 | TRBV5-1 | ASSTALTAMNTEAF
TRBJ2-1 | TRBV24-1 | ATRGGRTNEQF
TRBJ1-2 | TRBV5-1 | ASSLNPAASGYT
TRBJ2-1 | TRBV7-9 | ASSLASGRPPYNEQF
TRBJ2-5 | TRBV5-6 | ASAWGEETQY